This T cell receptor (beta chain) was sequenced in a study of neurological immune-mediated disorders. The CDR3 spans 15 residues. V lost 5 bases, J lost 4 bases, and 15 bases lay in between. This clonotype came up many times. The cDNA was synthesized by 5'RACE incorporating 10-nucleotide random UMIs. A single record per CDR3 protein comes from TCRdb applying MiXCR to the 5' RACE reads. The table has around 33,000 distinct CDR3 sequences, about 7% seen once; the top ten hold roughly 4.3%. The receptor's source is a woman in her thirties or forties in good health. The sample consisted of PBMCs. This rearrangement joins TRBV12-3 or TRBV12-4 to TRBJ2-1; D is perhaps TRBD2 (6 bases). The CDR3 coding sequence is TGTGCCAGCAGTCGGGGAGGTGGGCTTTACAATGAGCAGTTCTTC. Protein product: CASSRGGGLYNEQFF.